This TCR beta chain was found in a study of shared clonotypes between healthy human individuals. The study's findings and limits: The represented genetic and exposure-history diversity was limited by the small number of donors. It was expected that sequencing depth would affect clonotype sharing among donors.

CDR1 and CDR2 from the germline V gene are MNHNY and SVGAGI (reference sequence). CDR3 length: 14 residues. Trimming cost V 0 bases and J 9 bases, with 12 bases left between them. The method was immunoSEQ multiplex PCR; TCRdb's version includes in-frame clones alone and lacks a portion of them. The repertoire holds hundreds of thousands of clones, with 75% to 85% as singletons. A note on this clone: Its antigen is not known.

The sequenced material came from PBMCs. This TCR came from a woman in her 40s in good health. Some clones in this sample may be carry-over from other donors' samples. This chain connects TRBV6-6 to TRBJ2-1; D may be TRBD1 or TRBD2 (5 bases each). The CDR3 protein is CASSYSGDLAEQFF. The CDR3 nucleotides are TGTGCCAGCAGTTACTCGGGGGATTTGGCTGAGCAGTTCTTC.